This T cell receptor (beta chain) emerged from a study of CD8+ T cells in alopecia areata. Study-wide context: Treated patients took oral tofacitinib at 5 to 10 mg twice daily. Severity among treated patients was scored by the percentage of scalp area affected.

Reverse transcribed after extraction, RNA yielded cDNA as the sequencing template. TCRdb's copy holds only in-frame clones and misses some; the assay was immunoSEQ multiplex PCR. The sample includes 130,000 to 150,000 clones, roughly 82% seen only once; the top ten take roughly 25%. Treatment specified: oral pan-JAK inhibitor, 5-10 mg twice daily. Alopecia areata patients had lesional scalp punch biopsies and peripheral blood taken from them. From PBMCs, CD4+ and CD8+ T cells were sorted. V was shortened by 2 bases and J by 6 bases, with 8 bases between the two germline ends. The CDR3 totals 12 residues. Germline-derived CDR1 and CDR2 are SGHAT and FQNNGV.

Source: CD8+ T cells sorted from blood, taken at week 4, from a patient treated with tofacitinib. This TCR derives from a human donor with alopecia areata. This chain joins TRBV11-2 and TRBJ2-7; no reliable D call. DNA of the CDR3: TGTGCCAGCAGCTTATCCCCCCTCGAGCAGTACTTC. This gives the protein CASSLSPLEQYF.